The 9 T cell receptor beta chains in this list originate from one sample, sequenced in a study of CD4 T cells in relation to SARS-CoV-2 and coronaviruses (dated by TCRdb to the early 2020s). The library was generated by the immunoSEQ multiplex PCR assay. Imported from immuneACCESS, the table was reduced by TCRdb to in-frame sequences with V and J called. These copies leave out some clones; in studies compared against another copy, an unresolved V gene accounts for under half, and the cause of the remainder is not known. This sample holds about 37,000 clones; roughly 84% were observed only once. The leading ten clones occupy around 4.2% of the sample. Their antigens remain unidentified. Sequenced input: naive CD4+ T cells from PBMCs, cultured in vitro. The label giving this sample's cell subset or site can be read as: naive CD4+ T cells isolated by negative enrichment. All receptors derive from an adult with COVID-19.

The chain has TRBV28 and TRBJ2-7, with D perhaps TRBD1 (6 bases). CDR3 size: 15 residues. Germline lookup yields CDR1 MDHEN and CDR2 SYDVKM. The V gene lost 3 bases and the J gene lost 3 bases, with 15 bases spanning the gap. The DNA for the CDR3 is TGTGCCAGCAGTTTCTTCCAGGGGCTCCACTACGAGCAGTACTTC. The encoded protein is CASSFFQGLHYEQYF.

The chain joins TRBV6-6 to TRBJ2-1, with 7 positions matching TRBD2. In germline, CDR1 is MNHNY, CDR2 SVGAGI (reference sequence). This CDR3 spans 14 amino acids. The V segment lost 2 bases and the J segment 6 bases; nucleotides outside the gene matches: 4. The CDR3 region is CASSYRGTINEQFF. The CDR3 DNA sequence: TGTGCCAGCAGTTACAGAGGGACTATCAATGAGCAGTTCTTC.

V and J are TRBV29-1 and TRBJ2-1; the D is unclear. There are 15 residues in the CDR3. The V end was cut by 1 base, the J end by 4 bases, with 14 bases between. Germline CDR1 SQVTM, CDR2 ANQGSEA. The CDR3 protein is CSVEVQHLKYNEQFF. CDR3 in DNA: TGCAGCGTTGAAGTCCAACACCTGAAGTACAATGAGCAGTTCTTC.

The chain uses TRBV2 and TRBJ1-1; 10 nucleotides line up with TRBD1. The V gene's germline CDR1 is SNHLY and CDR2 FYNNEI. J was trimmed by 1 base and V by 4 bases; bases with no gene match: 3. CDR3 size: 15 residues. DNA for the CDR3: TGTGCCAGCAGTGCTAGGACAGGGGGGAACACTGAAGCTTTCTTT. Its protein is CASSARTGGNTEAFF.

Worth noting for this clone: Mismatch with germline at one junction end may stem from a read error. The chain recombines TRBV7-7 with TRBJ2-5, with 11 bases aligning to TRBD1. The CDR3 covers 16 residues. Germline CDR1 reads SSHAT; CDR2 reads FNYEAQ (reference sequence). The CDR3 DNA follows: TGTGCTAGCAGCCGAGGGACAGGGGGAATCCAAGAGACCCAGTACTTC. It specifies CASSRGTGGIQETQYF.

This clone was observed a handful of times. This chain joins TRBV6-2 or TRBV6-3 and TRBJ2-7; tentative D call: TRBD2 (7 bases). Germline V lookup: CDR1 MNHEY, CDR2 SVGEGT. V was shortened by 1 base and J by 6 bases, with 16 bases between the two germline ends. The CDR3 has 15 residues. CDR3 in DNA: TGTGCCAGCAGTTACTTTACCGCGGGGGCGGGCGAGCAGTACTTC. This translates into CASSYFTAGAGEQYF.

CDR3 sequence (DNA): TGTGCCAGCAGTCCATATTACAATGAGCAGTTCTTC. This gives the protein CASSPYYNEQFF. The genes are TRBV28 and TRBJ2-1; D gene unclear. V was clipped by 5 bases and J by 4 bases, with 6 bases between them. The CDR3 is 12 residues long. The germline V gene encodes CDR1 MDHEN and CDR2 SYDVKM. Filled out from reference TRBV28 and TRBJ2-1, the complete variable domain reads DVKVTQSSRYLVKRTGEKVFLECVQDMDHENMFWYRQDPGLGLRLIYFSYDVKMKEKGDIPEGYSVSREKKERFSLILESASTNQTSMYLCASSPYYNEQFFGPGTRLTVL.

The V and J genes are TRBV18 and TRBJ1-5, with 8 positions matching TRBD1. Germline V gene sequence: CDR1 KGHSH, CDR2 LQKENI. CDR3 length: 17 amino acids. The V segment lost 4 bases and the J segment 0 bases; nucleotides outside the gene matches: 8. CDR3 nucleotides: TGTGCCAGCTCACAAGGTACAGGGGGAGGTAGCAATCAGCCCCAGCATTTT. Translated: CASSQGTGGGSNQPQHF.

The chain uses TRBV27 and TRBJ1-3; D might be TRBD1 (6 bases). Germline V lookup: CDR1 MNHEY, CDR2 SMNVEV (reference sequence). The CDR3 consists of 14 residues. V lost 3 bases, J lost 4 bases, and 10 bases lay in between. CDR3 coding DNA: TGTGCCAGCAGTTTTTCAGGGGTCGGAAACACCATATATTTT. Protein product: CASSFSGVGNTIYF.